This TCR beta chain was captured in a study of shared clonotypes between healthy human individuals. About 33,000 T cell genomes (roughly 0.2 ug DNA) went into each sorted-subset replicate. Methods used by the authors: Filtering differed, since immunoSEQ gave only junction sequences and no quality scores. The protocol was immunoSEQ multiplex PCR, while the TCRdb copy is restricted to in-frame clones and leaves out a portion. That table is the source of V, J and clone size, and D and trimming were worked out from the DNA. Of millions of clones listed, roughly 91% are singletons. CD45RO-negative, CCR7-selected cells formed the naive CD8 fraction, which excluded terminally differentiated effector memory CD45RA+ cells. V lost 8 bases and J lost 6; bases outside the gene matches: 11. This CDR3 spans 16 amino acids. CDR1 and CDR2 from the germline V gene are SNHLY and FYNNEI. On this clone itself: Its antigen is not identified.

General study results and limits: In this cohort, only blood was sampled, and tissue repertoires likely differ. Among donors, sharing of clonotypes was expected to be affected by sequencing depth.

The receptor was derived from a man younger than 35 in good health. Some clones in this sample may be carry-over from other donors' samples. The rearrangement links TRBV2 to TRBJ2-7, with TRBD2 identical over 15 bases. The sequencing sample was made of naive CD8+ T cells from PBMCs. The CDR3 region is CASVRGLAGGPGEQYF. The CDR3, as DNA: TGTGCCAGCGTTCGAGGACTAGCGGGAGGGCCTGGCGAGCAGTACTTC.